This T cell receptor beta chain was identified during a study of blood T cell repertoires in COVID-19. Overall study: The analysed material was cDNA or gDNA that came from T cells, B-cell-depleted T cells, or PBMCs.

The germline V gene encodes CDR1 KGHSH and CDR2 LQKENI. The CDR3 has 14 residues. The V and J ends lost 4 bases and 8 bases respectively, with 14 bases between them. How the authors handled the data: Using reference gene primer amplification, nucleated cell counts were estimated. Clones were sequenced by immunoSEQ multiplex PCR, and TCRdb holds only the in-frame ones, with some missing. D and trimming come from the DNA, and the V and J calls and clone size come from that table. The data show some 150,000 clones, more than 80% seen once. The specimen was peripheral blood. This TCR came from a man between 65 and 85 years old with acute or convalescent COVID-19. The rearrangement links TRBV18 to TRBJ1-4; tentative D call: TRBD1 (5 bases). CDR3 sequence: CASSLGQGFEKLFF. The CDR3 region has the DNA TGTGCCAGCTCACTTGGGCAGGGTTTCGAAAAACTGTTTTTT.